This TCR beta chain was captured in a study of cytomegalovirus exposure and HLA in healthy donors. Whole-study findings and limits: Later analysis showed most CMV-associated TCR beta chains appearing HLA-restricted.

CDR3 length: 14 amino acids. Germline V CDR1 and CDR2: MNHNS, SASEGT. V gave up 4 bases and J gave up 0 bases, with 7 bases separating them. About this clone: Its antigen is as yet unknown.

Use of 60 Vbeta and 13 Jbeta primers characterized the PCR. The table came from immunoSEQ multiplex PCR; TCRdb's copy has only in-frame clones and leaves some out. This sample yields about 82,000 clones, of which 75% to 90% are seen a single time; less than 2.5% belongs to the top ten. The genes are TRBV6-1 and TRBJ1-5; the D is unclear. Sequencing input: PBMCs. The clonotype originates from a man younger than 30 in good health and CMV-seronegative. The CDR3 protein is CASSGGSSNQPQHF. CDR3 DNA: TGTGCCAGCAGTGGAGGAAGTAGCAATCAGCCCCAGCATTTT.